This is a list of T cell receptor beta chains from one sample in a study of cytomegalovirus exposure and HLA in healthy donors. Profiling relied on immunoSEQ multiplex PCR, and the TCRdb table lists in-frame clones only, not all of them. The sample includes about 140,000 clones, about three quarters of them seen just once. The sequenced material came from PBMCs. These receptor sequences come from a woman under 40 in good health and CMV-seronegative. Both conserved end residues are trimmed from each CDR3.

cdr3_length	v_call	cdr3_aa
12	TRBV28	ASSSSGQGYEQY
13	TRBV18	ASSPGGQGGDEQF
17	TRBV18	ASSPRPRTSGVSTDTQY
11	TRBV14	ASSQDYPDTQY
15	TRBV18	ASSPPWGTGIDTGAF
14	TRBV28	ASSLYQGPGTDTQY
12	TRBV2	ASSVQGTAHGYT
12	TRBV6-5	ASSWDREESPLH
11	TRBV9	ASSPPGGLGYT
13	TRBV4-1	ASSQPEAGGSGYT
11	TRBV12-5	ASAKQANTEAF